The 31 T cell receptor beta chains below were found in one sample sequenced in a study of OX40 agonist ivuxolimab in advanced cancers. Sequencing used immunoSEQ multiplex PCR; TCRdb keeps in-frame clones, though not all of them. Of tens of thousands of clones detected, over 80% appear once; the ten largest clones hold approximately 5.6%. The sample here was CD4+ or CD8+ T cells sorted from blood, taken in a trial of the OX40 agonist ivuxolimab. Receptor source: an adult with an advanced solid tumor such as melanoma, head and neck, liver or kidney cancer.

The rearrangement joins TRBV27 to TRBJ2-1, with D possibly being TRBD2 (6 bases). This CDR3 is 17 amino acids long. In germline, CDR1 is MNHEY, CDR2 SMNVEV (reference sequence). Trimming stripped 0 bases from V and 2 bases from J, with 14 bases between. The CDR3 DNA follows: TGTGCCAGCAGTTTATCGGCGGGACTCCCCGCCTACAATGAGCAGTTCTTC. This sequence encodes CASSLSAGLPAYNEQFF.

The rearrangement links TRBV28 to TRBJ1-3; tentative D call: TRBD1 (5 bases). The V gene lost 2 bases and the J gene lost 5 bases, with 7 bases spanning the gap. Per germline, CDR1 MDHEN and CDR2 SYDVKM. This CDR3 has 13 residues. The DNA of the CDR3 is TGTGCCAGCAGTTTAGACAGAAGAAACACCATATATTTT. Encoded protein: CASSLDRRNTIYF.

The CDR3 spells CASRETGTYEQYV. The CDR3, as DNA: TGTGCCAGCAGGGAGACAGGGACCTACGAGCAGTACGTC. V gene TRBV6-5 combines with J gene TRBJ2-7; the match to TRBD1 covers 7 bases. J lost 2 bases, V lost 6 bases, and 4 bases had no gene match. The germline gives CDR1 MNHEY, CDR2 SVGAGI. The CDR3 length is 13 residues.

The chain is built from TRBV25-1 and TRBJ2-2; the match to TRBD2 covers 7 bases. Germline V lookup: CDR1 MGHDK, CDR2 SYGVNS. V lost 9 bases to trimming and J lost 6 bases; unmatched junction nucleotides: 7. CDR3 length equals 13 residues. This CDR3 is CASTGLLAGELFF. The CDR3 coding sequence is TGTGCCAGTACGGGACTATTGGCCGGGGAGCTGTTTTTT.

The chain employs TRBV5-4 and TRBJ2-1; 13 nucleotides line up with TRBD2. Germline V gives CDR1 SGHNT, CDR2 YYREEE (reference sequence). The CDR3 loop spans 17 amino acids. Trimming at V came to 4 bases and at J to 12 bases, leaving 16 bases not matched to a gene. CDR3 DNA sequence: TGTGCCAGCAGCCCCTCCCTCTCGACTAGCGGGGGGTACACGCAGTTCTTC. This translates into CASSPSLSTSGGYTQFF.

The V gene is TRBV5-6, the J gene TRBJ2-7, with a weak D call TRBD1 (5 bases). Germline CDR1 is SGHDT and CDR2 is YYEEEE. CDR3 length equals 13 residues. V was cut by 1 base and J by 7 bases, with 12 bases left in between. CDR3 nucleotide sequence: TGTGCCAGCAGCTTGAAAGCAGGGCGGGAGCAGTACTTC. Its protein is CASSLKAGREQYF. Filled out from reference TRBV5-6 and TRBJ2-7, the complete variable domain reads DAGVTQSPTHLIKTRGQQVTLRCSPKSGHDTVSWYQQALGQGPQFIFQYYEEEERQRGNFPDRFSGHQFPNYSSELNVNALLLGDSALYLCASSLKAGREQYFGPGTRLTVT.

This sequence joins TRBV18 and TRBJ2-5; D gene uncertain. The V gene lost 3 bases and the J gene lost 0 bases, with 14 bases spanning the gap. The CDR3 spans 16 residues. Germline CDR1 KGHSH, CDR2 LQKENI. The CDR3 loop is CASSPYPLTDQETQYF. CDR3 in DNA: TGTGCCAGCTCACCCTATCCTCTAACGGACCAAGAGACCCAGTACTTC.

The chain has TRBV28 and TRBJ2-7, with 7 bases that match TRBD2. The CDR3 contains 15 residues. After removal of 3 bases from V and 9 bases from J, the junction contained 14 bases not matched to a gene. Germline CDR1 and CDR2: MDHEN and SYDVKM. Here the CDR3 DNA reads TGTGCCAGCAGTTTCGTCCCTGTAGCGGGCTACCGGCAGTACTTC. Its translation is CASSFVPVAGYRQYF. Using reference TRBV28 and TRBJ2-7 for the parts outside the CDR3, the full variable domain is DVKVTQSSRYLVKRTGEKVFLECVQDMDHENMFWYRQDPGLGLRLIYFSYDVKMKEKGDIPEGYSVSREKKERFSLILESASTNQTSMYLCASSFVPVAGYRQYFGPGTRLTVT.

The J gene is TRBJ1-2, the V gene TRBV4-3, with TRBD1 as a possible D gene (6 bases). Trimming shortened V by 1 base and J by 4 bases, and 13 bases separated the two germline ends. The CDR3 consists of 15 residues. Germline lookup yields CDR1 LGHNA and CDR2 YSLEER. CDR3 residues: CASSQGAGASYGYTF. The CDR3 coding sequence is TGCGCCAGCAGCCAAGGGGCAGGGGCCAGCTATGGCTACACCTTC.

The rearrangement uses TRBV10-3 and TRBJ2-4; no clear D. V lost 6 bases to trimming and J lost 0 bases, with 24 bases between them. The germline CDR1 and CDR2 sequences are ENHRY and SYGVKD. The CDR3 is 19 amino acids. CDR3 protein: CAISGVNKLKSLAKNIQYF. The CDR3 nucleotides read TGTGCCATCAGCGGAGTGAACAAGCTTAAATCTCTAGCCAAAAACATTCAGTACTTC.

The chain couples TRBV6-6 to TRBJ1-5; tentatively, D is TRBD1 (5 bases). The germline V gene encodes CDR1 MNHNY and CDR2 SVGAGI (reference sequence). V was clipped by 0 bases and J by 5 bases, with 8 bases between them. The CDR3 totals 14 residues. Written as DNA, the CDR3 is TGTGCCAGCAGTTACTCCGGGGGATATCAGCCCCAGCATTTT. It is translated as CASSYSGGYQPQHF.

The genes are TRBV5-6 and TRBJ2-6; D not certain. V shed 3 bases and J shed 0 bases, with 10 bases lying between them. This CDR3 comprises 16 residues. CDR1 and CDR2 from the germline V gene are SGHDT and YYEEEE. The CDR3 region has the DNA TGTGCCAGCAGCTCGAAGGTACGCTCTGGGGCCAACGTCCTGACTTTC. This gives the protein CASSSKVRSGANVLTF.

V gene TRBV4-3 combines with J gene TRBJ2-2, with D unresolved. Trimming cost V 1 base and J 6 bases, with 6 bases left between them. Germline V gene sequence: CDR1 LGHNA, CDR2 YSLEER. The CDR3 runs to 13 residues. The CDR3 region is CASSQVESGELFF. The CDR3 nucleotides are TGCGCCAGCAGCCAAGTTGAGTCCGGGGAGCTGTTTTTT.

The CDR3 is CASSQPGTGGNTIYF. The CDR3 coding sequence is TGTGCCAGCAGCCAACCCGGGACGGGTGGAAACACCATATATTTT. V and J are TRBV4-2 and TRBJ1-3, with TRBD1 as a possible D gene (5 bases). This CDR3 comprises 15 residues. Germline CDR1 reads LGHNA; CDR2 reads YNFKEQ. V shed 2 bases and J shed 3 bases, with 11 bases lying between them.

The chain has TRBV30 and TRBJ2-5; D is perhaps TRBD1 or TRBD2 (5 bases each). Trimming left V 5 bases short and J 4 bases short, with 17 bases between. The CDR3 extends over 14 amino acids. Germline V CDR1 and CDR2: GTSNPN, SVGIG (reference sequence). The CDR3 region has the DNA TGTGCCTGGGGAACGGGGCTTCAGGGAGAGACCCAGTACTTC. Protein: CAWGTGLQGETQYF.

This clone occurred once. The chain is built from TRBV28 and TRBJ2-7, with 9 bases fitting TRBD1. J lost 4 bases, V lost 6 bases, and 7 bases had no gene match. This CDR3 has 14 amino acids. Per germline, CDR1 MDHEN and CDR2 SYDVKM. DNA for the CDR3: TGTGCCAGCAGATCAACAGGGGGCAAATACGAGCAGTACTTC. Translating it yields CASRSTGGKYEQYF.

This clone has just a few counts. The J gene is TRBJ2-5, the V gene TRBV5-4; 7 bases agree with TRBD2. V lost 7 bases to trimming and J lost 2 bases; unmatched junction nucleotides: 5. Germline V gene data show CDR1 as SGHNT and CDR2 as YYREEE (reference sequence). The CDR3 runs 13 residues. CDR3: CASGSAGQETQYF. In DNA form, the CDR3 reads TGTGCCAGCGGGTCAGCGGGGCAAGAGACCCAGTACTTC.

The CDR3 protein is CASIEQAGGSDTQYF. CDR3 DNA sequence: TGTGCCAGCATCGAACAAGCGGGGGGGTCAGATACGCAGTATTTT. The rearrangement links TRBV2 to TRBJ2-3; 10 bases agree with TRBD2. Germline V lookup: CDR1 SNHLY, CDR2 FYNNEI. CDR3 size: 15 residues. After removal of 7 bases from V and 4 bases from J, the junction contained 8 bases not matched to a gene.

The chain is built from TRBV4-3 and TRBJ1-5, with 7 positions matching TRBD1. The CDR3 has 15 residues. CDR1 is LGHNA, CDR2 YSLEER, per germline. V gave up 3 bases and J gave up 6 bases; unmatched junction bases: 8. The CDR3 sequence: CASSQEDRSLQPQHF. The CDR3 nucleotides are TGCGCCAGCAGCCAGGAGGACAGGTCACTTCAGCCCCAGCATTTT.

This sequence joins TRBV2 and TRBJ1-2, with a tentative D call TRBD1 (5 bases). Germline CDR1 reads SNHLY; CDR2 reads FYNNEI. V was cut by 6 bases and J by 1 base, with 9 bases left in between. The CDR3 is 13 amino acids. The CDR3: CASRVQVNYGYTF. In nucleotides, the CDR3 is TGTGCCAGCAGAGTACAGGTTAACTATGGCTACACCTTC.

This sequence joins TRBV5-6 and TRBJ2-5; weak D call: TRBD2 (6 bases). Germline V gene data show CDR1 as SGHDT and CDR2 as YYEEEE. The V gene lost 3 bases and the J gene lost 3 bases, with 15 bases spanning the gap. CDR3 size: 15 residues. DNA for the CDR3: TGTGCCAGCAGCTACCTGGGACTTTTAGAAGAGACCCAGTACTTC. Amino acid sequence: CASSYLGLLEETQYF. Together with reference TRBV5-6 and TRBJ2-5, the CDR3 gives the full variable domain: DAGVTQSPTHLIKTRGQQVTLRCSPKSGHDTVSWYQQALGQGPQFIFQYYEEEERQRGNFPDRFSGHQFPNYSSELNVNALLLGDSALYLCASSYLGLLEETQYFGPGTRLLVL.

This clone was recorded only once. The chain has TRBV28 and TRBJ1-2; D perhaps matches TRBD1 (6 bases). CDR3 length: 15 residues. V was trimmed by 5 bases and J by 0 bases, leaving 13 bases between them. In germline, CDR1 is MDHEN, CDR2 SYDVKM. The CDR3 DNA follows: TGTGCCAGCAGTCCGGGGGGCCGAGCTAACTATGGCTACACCTTC. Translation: CASSPGGRANYGYTF.

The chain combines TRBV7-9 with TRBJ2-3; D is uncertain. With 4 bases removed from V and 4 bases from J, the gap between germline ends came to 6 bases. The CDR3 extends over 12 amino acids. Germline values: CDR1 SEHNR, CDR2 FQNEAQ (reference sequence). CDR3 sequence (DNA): TGTGCCAGCAGCTCGTGGTCAGATACGCAGTATTTT. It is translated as CASSSWSDTQYF.

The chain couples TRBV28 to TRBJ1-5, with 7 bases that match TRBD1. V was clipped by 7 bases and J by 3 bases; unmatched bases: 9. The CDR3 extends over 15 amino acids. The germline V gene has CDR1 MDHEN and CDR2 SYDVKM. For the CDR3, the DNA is TGTGCCAGCATCCCAGGGGGGACAGTCAATCAGCCCCAGCATTTT. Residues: CASIPGGTVNQPQHF.

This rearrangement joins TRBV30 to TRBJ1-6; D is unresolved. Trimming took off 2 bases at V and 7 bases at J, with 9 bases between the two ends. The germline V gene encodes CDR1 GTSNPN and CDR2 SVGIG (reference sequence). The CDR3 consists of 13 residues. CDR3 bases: TGTGCCTGGAGTCTGCAGAACAATTCACCCCTCCACTTT. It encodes CAWSLQNNSPLHF.

The CDR3 coding sequence is TGTGCCAGCAGCTTAGGACAGGGGCTTTCCTATAATTCACCCCTCCACTTT. Translation gives CASSLGQGLSYNSPLHF. V gene TRBV5-6 combines with J gene TRBJ1-6; 9 positions agree with TRBD1. CDR1 and CDR2 (germline): SGHDT, YYEEEE. The CDR3 is made up of 17 amino acids. V lost 2 bases to trimming and J lost 1 base; unmatched junction nucleotides: 4.

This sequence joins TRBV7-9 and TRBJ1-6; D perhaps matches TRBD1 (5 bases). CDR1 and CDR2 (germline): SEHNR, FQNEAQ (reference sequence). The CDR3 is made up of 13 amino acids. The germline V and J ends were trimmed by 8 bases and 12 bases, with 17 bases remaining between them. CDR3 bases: TGTGCCAGCGTGGGGGATGCTTTTTTACCCCTCCACTTT. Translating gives CASVGDAFLPLHF.

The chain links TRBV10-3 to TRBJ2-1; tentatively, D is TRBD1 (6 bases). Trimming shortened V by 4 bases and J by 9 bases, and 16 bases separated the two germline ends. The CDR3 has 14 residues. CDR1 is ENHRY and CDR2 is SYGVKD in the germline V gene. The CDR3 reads CAISVKGVESEQFF. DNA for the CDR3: TGTGCCATCAGTGTAAAGGGGGTTGAGAGTGAGCAGTTCTTC.

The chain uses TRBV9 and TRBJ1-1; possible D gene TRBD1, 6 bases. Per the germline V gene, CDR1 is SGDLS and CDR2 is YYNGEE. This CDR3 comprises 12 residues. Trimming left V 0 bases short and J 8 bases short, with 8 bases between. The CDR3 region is CASSVATGEAFF. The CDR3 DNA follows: TGTGCCAGCAGCGTAGCTACAGGGGAAGCTTTCTTT.

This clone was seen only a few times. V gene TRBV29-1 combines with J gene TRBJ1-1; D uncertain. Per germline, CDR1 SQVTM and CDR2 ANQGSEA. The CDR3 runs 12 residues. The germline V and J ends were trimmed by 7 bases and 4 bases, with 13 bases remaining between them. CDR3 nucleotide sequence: TGCAGCGCTATGGTTGGAGGCACTGAAGCTTTCTTT. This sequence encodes CSAMVGGTEAFF.

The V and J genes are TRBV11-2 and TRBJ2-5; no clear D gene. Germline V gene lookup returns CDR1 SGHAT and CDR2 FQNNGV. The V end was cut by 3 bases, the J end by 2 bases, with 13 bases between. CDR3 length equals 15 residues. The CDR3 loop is CASSLSYIRQETQYF. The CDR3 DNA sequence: TGTGCCAGCAGCTTGTCATACATTCGACAAGAGACCCAGTACTTC.